The rows below give T cell receptor gamma chains drawn from one sample of a study of human gamma delta and Vdelta1 T cells. TCRdb ran CATT on the PCR reads. The table shows several thousand gamma-chain clones, with around 50% occurring only once. No antigen is known for these receptors. The source material was Vdelta1 gamma-delta T cells from blood grown in culture (DOT cells). The receptors shown here come from a human donor in good health. Each CDR3 is given with its conserved first and last residue. Each record gives: J gene, clone size, V gene, CDR3 protein, CDR3 DNA. Some rows have no size entry. The others give once, few or many, or a class for an expanded clone.

J: TRGJ1/TRGJ2
size: -
V: TRGV8
CDR3: CATWDGLTEGYYKKLF
DNA: TGTGCCACCTGGGACGGGCTTACAGAGGGGTATTATAAGAAACTCTTT

J: TRGJ1/TRGJ2
size: -
V: TRGV4
CDR3: CATWDGGDYKKLF
DNA: TGTGCCACCTGGGATGGAGGGGATTATAAGAAACTCTTT

J: TRGJ1/TRGJ2
size: -
V: TRGV3
CDR3: CATWDRRTYKKLF
DNA: TGTGCCACCTGGGACAGGCGAACTTATAAGAAACTCTTT

J: TRGJP2
size: -
V: TRGV8
CDR3: CATWDKVGWIKTF
DNA: TGTGCCACCTGGGATAAGGTTGGTTGGATCAAGACGTTT

J: TRGJ1/TRGJ2
size: -
V: TRGV9
CDR3: CALWEGPYYKKLF
DNA: TGTGCCTTGTGGGAGGGTCCTTATTATAAGAAACTCTTT

J: TRGJ1/TRGJ2
size: -
V: TRGV3
CDR3: CATWDIPSKKLF
DNA: TGTGCCACCTGGGACATTCCCTCTAAGAAACTCTTT

J: TRGJ1/TRGJ2
size: -
V: TRGV10
CDR3: CAAWDNYYKKLF
DNA: TGTGCTGCGTGGGACAATTATTATAAGAAACTCTTT

J: TRGJ1/TRGJ2
size: -
V: TRGV4
CDR3: CATWDGLVCKKLF
DNA: TGTGCCACCTGGGATGGGCTCGTCTGTAAGAAACTCTTT

J: TRGJP1
size: few
V: TRGV4
CDR3: CATWDGQATGWFKIF
DNA: TGTGCCACCTGGGATGGCCAGGCCACTGGTTGGTTCAAGATATTT

J: TRGJ1/TRGJ2
size: once
V: TRGV5
CDR3: CATWDGGNYKKLF
DNA: TGTGCCACCTGGGACGGAGGTAATTATAAGAAACTCTTT

J: TRGJP2
size: -
V: TRGV3
CDR3: CATWDSMNLADSSDWIKTF
DNA: TGTGCCACCTGGGACAGTATGAACCTAGCGGATAGTAGTGATTGGATCAAGACGTTT

J: TRGJ1/TRGJ2
size: -
V: TRGV9
CDR3: CALWEEHAKKLF
DNA: TGTGCCTTGTGGGAGGAGCACGCTAAGAAACTCTTT

J: TRGJ1/TRGJ2
size: few
V: TRGV10
CDR3: CAAWGIHYYKKLF
DNA: TGTGCTGCGTGGGGAATCCATTATTATAAGAAACTCTTT

J: TRGJ1/TRGJ2
size: few
V: TRGV2
CDR3: CATWDGRVKKLF
DNA: TGTGCCACCTGGGACGGGCGGGTGAAGAAACTCTTT

J: TRGJ1/TRGJ2
size: -
V: TRGV2
CDR3: CATWDGLRGKLF
DNA: TGTGCCACCTGGGACGGACTCCGGGGGAAACTCTTT

J: TRGJ1/TRGJ2
size: medium-sized
V: TRGV5
CDR3: CATWDRNYYKKLF
DNA: TGTGCCACCTGGGACAGGAATTATTATAAGAAACTCTTT

J: TRGJP1
size: -
V: TRGV3
CDR3: CATWDRLTTGWFKIF
DNA: TGTGCCACCTGGGACCGGTTGACCACTGGTTGGTTCAAGATATTT

J: TRGJ1/TRGJ2
size: few
V: TRGV9
CDR3: CALWEGKKLF
DNA: TGTGCCTTGTGGGAGGGGAAGAAACTCTTT

J: TRGJP2
size: few
V: TRGV8
CDR3: CATWVEGGSDWIKTF
DNA: TGTGCCACCTGGGTCGAGGGGGGTAGTGATTGGATCAAGACGTTT

J: TRGJ1/TRGJ2
size: few
V: TRGV4
CDR3: CATWEGSYYKKLF
DNA: TGTGCCACCTGGGAGGGATCTTATTATAAGAAACTCTTT

J: TRGJP2
size: -
V: TRGV9
CDR3: CALWEVYSSDWIKTF
DNA: TGTGCCTTGTGGGAGGTTTATAGTAGTGATTGGATCAAGACGTTT

J: TRGJ1/TRGJ2
size: once
V: TRGV8
CDR3: CATWDRPSGALGKLF
DNA: TGTGCCACCTGGGATAGACCGAGTGGAGCTTTGGGGAAACTCTTT

J: TRGJ1/TRGJ2
size: -
V: TRGV9
CDR3: CALWEVPSKKLF
DNA: TGTGCCTTGTGGGAGGTGCCGAGTAAGAAACTCTTT

J: TRGJ1/TRGJ2
size: few
V: TRGV4
CDR3: CATWDGHYKKLF
DNA: TGTGCCACCTGGGATGGGCACTATAAGAAACTCTTT

J: TRGJ1/TRGJ2
size: -
V: TRGV5
CDR3: CATWDRLNYYKKLF
DNA: TGTGCCACCTGGGACAGGTTAAATTATTATAAGAAACTCTTT

J: TRGJ1/TRGJ2
size: -
V: TRGV5
CDR3: CATWEPYKKLF
DNA: TGTGCCACCTGGGAGCCTTATAAGAAACTCTTT

J: TRGJ1/TRGJ2
size: -
V: TRGV9
CDR3: CALWEEYYKKVF
DNA: TGTGCCTTGTGGGAGGAATATTATAAGAAAGTGTTC

J: TRGJ1/TRGJ2
size: once
V: TRGV4
CDR3: CATWDEMEDYYKKLF
DNA: TGTGCCACCTGGGATGAGATGGAGGATTATTATAAGAAACTCTTT

J: TRGJP
size: -
V: TRGV8
CDR3: CATWDRQSKKIKVF
DNA: TGTGCCACCTGGGATAGGCAGTCCAAAAAAATCAAGGTATTT

J: TRGJ1/TRGJ2
size: -
V: TRGV3
CDR3: CATWDRQQKLF
DNA: TGTGCCACCTGGGACAGGCAGCAGAAACTCTTT

J: TRGJ1/TRGJ2
size: -
V: TRGV9
CDR3: CALWEAENYYKKLF
DNA: TGTGCCTTGTGGGAGGCTGAGAATTATTATAAGAAACTCTTT

J: TRGJ1/TRGJ2
size: few
V: TRGV5
CDR3: CATWDSHYKKLF
DNA: TGTGCCACCTGGGACTCCCATTATAAGAAACTCTTT

J: TRGJ1/TRGJ2
size: -
V: TRGV4
CDR3: CATWDGLINYKKLF
DNA: TGTGCCACCTGGGATGGGCTAATCAATTATAAGAAACTCTTT

J: TRGJP2
size: -
V: TRGV2
CDR3: CATWDGVGSDWIKTF
DNA: TGTGCCACCTGGGACGGCGTGGGTAGTGATTGGATCAAGACGTTT

J: TRGJ1/TRGJ2
size: -
V: TRGV4
CDR3: CATWDGALGYKKLF
DNA: TGTGCCACCTGGGATGGGGCTTTGGGTTATAAGAAACTCTTT

J: TRGJ1/TRGJ2
size: few
V: TRGV3
CDR3: CATWDRTGADYYKKLF
DNA: TGTGCCACCTGGGACCGGACGGGGGCTGATTATTATAAGAAACTCTTT

J: TRGJP2
size: -
V: TRGV4
CDR3: CATWDDRDWIKTF
DNA: TGTGCCACCTGGGATGACCGTGATTGGATCAAGACGTTT

J: TRGJ1/TRGJ2
size: -
V: TRGV3
CDR3: CATWDRLTGRRLF
DNA: TGTGCCACCTGGGACAGGCTTACTGGAAGAAGACTCTTT

J: TRGJ1/TRGJ2
size: once
V: TRGV10
CDR3: CAAWDRRNYYKKLF
DNA: TGTGCTGCGTGGGACCGAAGGAATTATTATAAGAAACTCTTT

J: TRGJ1/TRGJ2
size: -
V: TRGV8
CDR3: CATWAQKGKLF
DNA: TGTGCCACCTGGGCCCAAAAGGGGAAACTCTTT

J: TRGJ1/TRGJ2
size: -
V: TRGV2
CDR3: CATWDVYYYKKLF
DNA: TGTGCCACCTGGGACGTTTATTATTATAAGAAACTCTTT

J: TRGJP2
size: -
V: TRGV3
CDR3: CATWYWGDWIKTF
DNA: TGTGCCACCTGGTACTGGGGTGATTGGATCAAGACGTTT

J: TRGJ1/TRGJ2
size: -
V: TRGV10
CDR3: CAAAEFQVF
DNA: TGTGCTGCGGCCGAATTTCAAGTCTTT

J: TRGJ1/TRGJ2
size: -
V: TRGV9
CDR3: CALWGFQLNYYKKLF
DNA: TGTGCCTTGTGGGGGTTCCAGCTGAATTATTATAAGAAACTCTTT

J: TRGJ1/TRGJ2
size: -
V: TRGV10
CDR3: CAAWDPKHKKLF
DNA: TGTGCTGCGTGGGATCCGAAGCATAAGAAACTCTTT

J: TRGJ1/TRGJ2
size: few
V: TRGV3
CDR3: CATWDHDYYKKLF
DNA: TGTGCCACCTGGGACCACGATTATTATAAGAAACTCTTT

J: TRGJ1/TRGJ2
size: few
V: TRGV3
CDR3: CATWDRHRLF
DNA: TGTGCCACCTGGGACAGGCATCGACTCTTT

J: TRGJP
size: few
V: TRGV9
CDR3: CALWEAQELGKKIKVF
DNA: TGTGCCTTGTGGGAGGCCCAAGAGTTGGGCAAAAAAATCAAGGTATTT

J: TRGJ1/TRGJ2
size: -
V: TRGV2
CDR3: CATWDPAGYKKLF
DNA: TGTGCCACCTGGGACCCGGCAGGGTATAAGAAACTCTTT

J: TRGJ1/TRGJ2
size: -
V: TRGV10
CDR3: CAAPNGIYYKKLF
DNA: TGTGCTGCTCCTAACGGGATTTATTATAAGAAACTCTTT

J: TRGJ1/TRGJ2
size: -
V: TRGV2
CDR3: CATWDGFEKLF
DNA: TGTGCCACCTGGGACGGGTTTGAGAAACTCTTT

J: TRGJ1/TRGJ2
size: once
V: TRGV3
CDR3: CATWDRPLGVYYKKLF
DNA: TGTGCCACCTGGGACAGGCCTCTCGGAGTTTATTATAAGAAACTCTTT

J: TRGJP1
size: few
V: TRGV8
CDR3: CATCPSMATGWFKIF
DNA: TGTGCCACCTGTCCCTCCATGGCCACTGGTTGGTTCAAGATATTT

J: TRGJ1/TRGJ2
size: -
V: TRGV4
CDR3: CAPWEGYKKLF
DNA: TGTGCCCCCTGGGAGGGTTATAAGAAACTCTTT

J: TRGJP2
size: -
V: TRGV2
CDR3: CATWDAADWIKTF
DNA: TGTGCCACCTGGGACGCGGCGGATTGGATCAAGACGTTT

J: TRGJP1
size: few
V: TRGV11
CDR3: CACWIPTTGWFKIF
DNA: TGTGCCTGCTGGATCCCTACCACTGGTTGGTTCAAGATATTT

J: TRGJ1/TRGJ2
size: -
V: TRGV8
CDR3: CATWVKKLF
DNA: TGTGCCACCTGGGTTAAGAAACTCTTT

J: TRGJ1/TRGJ2
size: -
V: TRGV9
CDR3: CALWEKKRKLF
DNA: TGTGCCTTGTGGGAGAAAAAACGGAAACTCTTT

J: TRGJP1
size: -
V: TRGV10
CDR3: CAAGQSGWFKIF
DNA: TGTGCCGCGGGTCAATCTGGTTGGTTCAAGATATTT